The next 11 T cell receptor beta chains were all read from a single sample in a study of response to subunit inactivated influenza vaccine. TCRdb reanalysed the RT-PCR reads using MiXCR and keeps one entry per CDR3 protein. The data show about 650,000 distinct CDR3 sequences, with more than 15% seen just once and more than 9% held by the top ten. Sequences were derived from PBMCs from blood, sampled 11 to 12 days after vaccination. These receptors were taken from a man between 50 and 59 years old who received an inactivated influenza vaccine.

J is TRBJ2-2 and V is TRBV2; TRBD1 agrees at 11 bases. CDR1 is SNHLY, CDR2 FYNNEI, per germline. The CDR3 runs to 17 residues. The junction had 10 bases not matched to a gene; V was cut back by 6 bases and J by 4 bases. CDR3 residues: CASRGGQGAFGTGELFF. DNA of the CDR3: TGTGCCAGCAGAGGAGGACAGGGGGCGTTCGGCACCGGGGAGCTGTTTTTT.

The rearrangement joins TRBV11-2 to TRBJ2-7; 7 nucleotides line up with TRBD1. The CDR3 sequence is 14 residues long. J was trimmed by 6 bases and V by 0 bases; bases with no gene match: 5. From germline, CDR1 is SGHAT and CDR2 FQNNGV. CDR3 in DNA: TGTGCCAGCAGCTTAGATCCAGGGGGTGGCGAGCAGTACTTC. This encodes CASSLDPGGGEQYF. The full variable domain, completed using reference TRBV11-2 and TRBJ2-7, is EAGVAQSPRYKIIEKRQSVAFWCNPISGHATLYWYQQILGQGPKLLIQFQNNGVVDDSQLPKDRFSAERLKGVDSTLKIQPAKLEDSAVYLCASSLDPGGGEQYFGPGTRLTVT.

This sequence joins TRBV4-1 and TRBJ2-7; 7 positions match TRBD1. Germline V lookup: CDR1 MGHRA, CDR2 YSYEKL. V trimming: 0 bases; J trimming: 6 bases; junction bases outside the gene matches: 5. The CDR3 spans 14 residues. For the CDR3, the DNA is TGCGCCAGCAGCCAAGACGACAGGGCAGGCGAGCAGTACTTC. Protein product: CASSQDDRAGEQYF.

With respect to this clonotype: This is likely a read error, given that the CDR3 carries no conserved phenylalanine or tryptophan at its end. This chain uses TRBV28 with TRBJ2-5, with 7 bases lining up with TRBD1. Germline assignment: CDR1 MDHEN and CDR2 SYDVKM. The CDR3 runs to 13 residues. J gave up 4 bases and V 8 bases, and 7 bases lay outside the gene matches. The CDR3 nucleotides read TGTGCCAGCGGCGACAGGGTAGGAGAGACCCAGTACTTA. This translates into CASGDRVGETQYL.

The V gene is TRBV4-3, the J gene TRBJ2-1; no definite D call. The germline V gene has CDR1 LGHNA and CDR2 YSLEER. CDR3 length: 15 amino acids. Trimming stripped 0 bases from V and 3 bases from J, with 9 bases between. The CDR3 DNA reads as TGCGCCAGCAGCCAAGAAGTAGGTCGCTACAATGAGCAGTTCTTC. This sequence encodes CASSQEVGRYNEQFF.

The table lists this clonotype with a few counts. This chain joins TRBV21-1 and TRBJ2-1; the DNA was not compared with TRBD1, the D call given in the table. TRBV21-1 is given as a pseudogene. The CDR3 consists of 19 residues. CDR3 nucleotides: TGTGCCAGCAGCAGCCGTTCCGGGCCCCCGTTCGTATCCTACAATGAGCAGTTCTTC. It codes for CASSSRSGPPFVSYNEQFF.

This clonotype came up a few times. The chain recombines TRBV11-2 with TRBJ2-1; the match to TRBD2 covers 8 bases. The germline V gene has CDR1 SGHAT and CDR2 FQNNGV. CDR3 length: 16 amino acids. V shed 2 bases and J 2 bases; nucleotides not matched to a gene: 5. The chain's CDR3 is CASSLMAGGAYNEQFF. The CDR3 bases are TGTGCCAGCAGCTTAATGGCGGGGGGCGCCTACAATGAGCAGTTCTTC.

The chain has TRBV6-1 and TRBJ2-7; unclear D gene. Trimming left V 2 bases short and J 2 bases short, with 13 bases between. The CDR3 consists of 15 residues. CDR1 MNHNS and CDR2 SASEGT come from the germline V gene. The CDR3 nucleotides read TGTGCCAGCAGTGAATTTAGAGCACCAACCTACGAGCAGTACTTC. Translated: CASSEFRAPTYEQYF.

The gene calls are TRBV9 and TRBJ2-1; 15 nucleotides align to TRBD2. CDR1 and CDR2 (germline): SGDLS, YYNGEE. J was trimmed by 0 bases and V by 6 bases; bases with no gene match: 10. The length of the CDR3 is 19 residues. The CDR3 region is CASNQGLAGGGSSYNEQFF. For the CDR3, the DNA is TGTGCCAGCAACCAAGGACTAGCGGGAGGGGGTTCCTCCTACAATGAGCAGTTCTTC. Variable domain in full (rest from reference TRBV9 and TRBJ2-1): DSGVTQTPKHLITATGQRVTLRCSPRSGDLSVYWYQQSLDQGLQFLIQYYNGEERAKGNILERFSAQQFPDLHSELNLSSLELGDSALYFCASNQGLAGGGSSYNEQFFGPGTRLTVL.

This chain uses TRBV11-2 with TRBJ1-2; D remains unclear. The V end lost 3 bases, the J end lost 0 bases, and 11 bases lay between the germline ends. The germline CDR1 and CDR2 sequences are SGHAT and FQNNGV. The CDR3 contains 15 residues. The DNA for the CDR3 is TGTGCCAGCAGCTTGCGGGATTCTTCTAACTATGGCTACACCTTC. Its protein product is CASSLRDSSNYGYTF.

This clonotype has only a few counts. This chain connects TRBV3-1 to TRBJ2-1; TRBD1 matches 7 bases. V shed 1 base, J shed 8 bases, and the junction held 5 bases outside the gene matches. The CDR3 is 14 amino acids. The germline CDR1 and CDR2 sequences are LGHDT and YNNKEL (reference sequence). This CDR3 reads CASSQVNRGDEQFF. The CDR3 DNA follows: TGTGCCAGCAGCCAAGTTAACAGGGGTGATGAGCAGTTCTTC.